This T cell receptor (beta chain) was found in a study of monozygotic twins with cystic fibrosis. About the study: Library input was around 3.2 micrograms of fragmented DNA, with approximately 15 PCR cycles.

CDR3 length: 15 residues. V was cut by 5 bases and J by 0 bases, with 11 bases left in between. Germline CDR1 reads SGHTA; CDR2 reads FQGNSA. TCRdb's table, derived via immunoSEQ multiplex PCR, lists solely in-frame clones and lacks some. The profile shows some 26,000 clones, less than 95% of them singletons. This clone was recorded once. Its cognate antigen is unknown. Findings and caveats of the study: Co-twins had the most similar V usage for 13 of 16 pairs, J for 8. Median Simpson clonality of 0.0095 suggested naive T cells predominated. Shared CDR3 numbers were not associated with age, concordance or severity.

The sample consisted of blood. This chain uses TRBV7-2 with TRBJ2-1; tentatively, D is TRBD2 (5 bases). The source is a girl aged 2 to 9 with cystic fibrosis. The CDR3 sequence is CASSPKGSSYNEQFF. In DNA form, the CDR3 reads TGTGCCAGCAGCCCCAAAGGGAGCTCCTACAATGAGCAGTTCTTC.